The 29 T cell receptor beta chains below were found in one sample sequenced in a study of cytomegalovirus exposure and HLA in healthy donors. PCR primers comprised 60 Vbeta and 13 Jbeta primers. Here immunoSEQ multiplex PCR was the method, and the copy in TCRdb shows in-frame clones only, minus some. The sample contains 120,000 to 150,000 clones, roughly 72% of which appear only once. Sequencing used PBMCs. The receptors stem from a man aged 40-55 years in good health and CMV-seronegative.

This clone was counted once. The chain employs TRBV4-1 and TRBJ1-1; perhaps TRBD1 as D (6 bases). Between the trimmed V and J ends, which lost 1 base and 0 bases, there was a span of 12 bases. Germline V gene lookup returns CDR1 MGHRA and CDR2 YSYEKL. The CDR3 extends over 16 amino acids. The CDR3 reads CASSQGQGRMNTEAFF. DNA of the CDR3: TGCGCCAGCAGCCAAGGGCAGGGGCGCATGAACACTGAAGCTTTCTTT.

This clone was found once. The same CDR3 is also encoded by other DNA sequences in this sample. The V gene is TRBV11-3, the J gene TRBJ2-5; no clear D gene. The germline V and J ends were trimmed by 0 bases and 3 bases, with 5 bases remaining between them. Per the germline V gene, CDR1 is SGHNT and CDR2 is YENEEA. The CDR3 contains 13 residues. The CDR3 sequence: CASSLDPEETQYF. The CDR3, as DNA: TGTGCCAGCAGCTTAGATCCGGAAGAGACCCAGTACTTC.

The chain is built from TRBV5-4 and TRBJ1-6, with a possible D match to TRBD1 (6 bases). Looked up from germline, CDR1 is SGHNT and CDR2 is YYREEE (reference sequence). With 2 bases removed from V and 7 bases from J, the gap between germline ends came to 13 bases. The CDR3 contains 15 residues. Here the CDR3 DNA reads TGTGCCAGCAGCTTCGAGCCAGGGGCCAATTCACCCCTCCACTTT. Its translation is CASSFEPGANSPLHF.

The chain uses TRBV6-5 and TRBJ1-2, with no clear D. Germline-derived CDR1 and CDR2 are MNHEY and SVGAGI. The length of the CDR3 is 13 residues. V was trimmed by 2 bases and J by 4 bases, leaving 8 bases between them. The CDR3 loop is CASSYVRAYGYTF. CDR3 DNA: TGTGCCAGCAGTTACGTGCGTGCCTATGGCTACACCTTC.

This sequence joins TRBV11-1 and TRBJ2-5; no definite D call. The DNA end lines up better with TRBJ2-7; the J call may be wrong. This CDR3 region has 13 residues. In germline, CDR1 is SGHAT, CDR2 FQDESV (reference sequence). CDR3 DNA sequence: TGTGCCAGCAGCTTAACAGAAACCTACGAGCAGTACTTC. It is translated as CASSLTETYEQYF.

The rearrangement links TRBV28 to TRBJ2-1; 7 nucleotides align to TRBD1. J gave up 5 bases and V 2 bases, and 6 bases lay outside the gene matches. The CDR3 extends over 15 amino acids. Germline V gene sequence: CDR1 MDHEN, CDR2 SYDVKM. CDR3 loop: CASSLATGRNNEQFF. In DNA, the CDR3 is TGTGCCAGCAGTTTAGCGACAGGGCGAAACAATGAGCAGTTCTTC.

The chain couples TRBV10-3 to TRBJ2-5, with D tentatively TRBD1 (6 bases). The germline V gene encodes CDR1 ENHRY and CDR2 SYGVKD. V was shortened by 2 bases and J by 4 bases, with 11 bases between the two germline ends. The CDR3 loop spans 14 amino acids. CDR3 sequence (DNA): TGTGCCATCAGTGAGGGGGGCGGTGGAGAGACCCAGTACTTC. As protein: CAISEGGGGETQYF.

V and J are TRBV7-2 and TRBJ2-2; no clear D. This CDR3 is 13 amino acids long. Germline loops: CDR1 SGHTA, CDR2 FQGNSA. The V and J ends lost 5 bases and 1 base respectively, with 5 bases between them. For the CDR3, the DNA is TGTGCCAGCAGCCCCTGGAACACCGGGGAGCTGTTTTTT. It codes for CASSPWNTGELFF.

CDR3 residues: CASSESRGQYNEQFF. CDR3 coding DNA: TGTGCCAGCAGTGAGAGTCGGGGACAATACAATGAGCAGTTCTTC. This sequence joins TRBV6-1 and TRBJ2-1, with D tentatively TRBD1 (6 bases). Germline CDR1 and CDR2: MNHNS and SASEGT. The CDR3 is 15 residues long. V gave up 3 bases and J gave up 4 bases, with 13 bases separating them.

This clone appeared once. V and J are TRBV10-2 and TRBJ1-1; D possibly corresponds to TRBD1 (6 bases). The CDR3 runs 18 residues. Trimming stripped 7 bases from V and 0 bases from J, with 24 bases between. Per the germline V gene, CDR1 is WSHSY and CDR2 is SAAADI. The CDR3: CASNPRWQGQDLNTEAFF. The CDR3 DNA is TGCGCCAGCAACCCGAGGTGGCAGGGGCAAGACTTGAACACTGAAGCTTTCTTT.

V gene TRBV9 combines with J gene TRBJ2-3; 8 positions agree with TRBD2. Germline V CDR1 and CDR2: SGDLS, YYNGEE. V shed 2 bases, J shed 2 bases, and the junction held 4 bases outside the gene matches. The CDR3 has 15 amino acids. The CDR3 DNA follows: TGTGCCAGCAGCGTCAGCGGGGGACCCACAGATACGCAGTATTTT. Encoded protein: CASSVSGGPTDTQYF.

The chain has TRBV5-5 and TRBJ2-2; 9 nucleotides agree with TRBD1. The CDR3 contains 16 residues. Germline-derived CDR1 and CDR2 are SGHKS and YYEKEE (reference sequence). With V trimmed by 0 bases and J by 5 bases, 5 bases remained unmatched. This chain's CDR3 is CASSLADRGGTGELFF. In DNA, the CDR3 is TGTGCCAGCAGCTTGGCGGACAGGGGAGGGACCGGGGAGCTGTTTTTT.

CDR3 loop: CASSNRGDTEAFF. In DNA, the CDR3 is TGTGCCAGCAGTAACCGGGGGGACACTGAAGCTTTCTTT. The chain joins TRBV6-4 to TRBJ1-1, with a weak D call TRBD1 (5 bases). Germline CDR1 is MRHNA and CDR2 is SNTAGT. Trimming stripped 5 bases from V and 3 bases from J, with 10 bases between. The CDR3 totals 13 residues.

This clone was recorded once. The chain joins TRBV25-1 to TRBJ1-6; 8 bases are a match to TRBD1. V trimming: 7 bases; J trimming: 4 bases; junction bases outside the gene matches: 3. Looked up from germline, CDR1 is MGHDK and CDR2 is SYGVNS. This CDR3 is 14 amino acids long. The CDR3 sequence: CASTGTGYNSPLHF. The CDR3 DNA is TGTGCCAGCACGGGGACAGGATATAATTCACCCCTCCACTTT.

This clone was picked up one time. The gene calls are TRBV27 and TRBJ2-2; 9 bases agree with TRBD1. The V and J ends lost 5 bases and 4 bases, in that order; junction bases with no gene match: 8. Germline loops: CDR1 MNHEY, CDR2 SMNVEV (reference sequence). This CDR3 is built from 16 residues. CDR3 region: CASSNEQGATTGELFF. CDR3 in DNA: TGTGCCAGCAGTAACGAACAGGGGGCGACCACCGGGGAGCTGTTTTTT.

V gene TRBV5-4 combines with J gene TRBJ2-5, with 13 positions matching TRBD2. The CDR3 is 16 amino acids. Germline CDR1 reads SGHNT; CDR2 reads YYREEE (reference sequence). The trim removed 3 bases at V and 1 base at J, leaving 3 bases unmatched. The CDR3 nucleotides read TGTGCCAGCAGCTCCTGGACTAGCGGGAGCCAAGAGACCCAGTACTTC. Protein product: CASSSWTSGSQETQYF. The entire variable domain, with the rest obtained from reference TRBV5-4 and TRBJ2-5, is as follows: ETGVTQSPTHLIKTRGQQVTLRCSSQSGHNTVSWYQQALGQGPQFIFQYYREEENGRGNFPPRFSGLQFPNYSSELNVNALELDDSALYLCASSSWTSGSQETQYFGPGTRLLVL.

This clone has just a few counts. The V and J genes are TRBV27 and TRBJ2-7; D is possibly TRBD2 (6 bases). Between the trimmed V and J ends, which lost 2 bases and 3 bases, there was a span of 11 bases. Germline V CDR1 and CDR2: MNHEY, SMNVEV (reference sequence). The CDR3 has 14 amino acids. The CDR3 sequence is CASSLGFGGYEQYF. CDR3 nucleotides: TGTGCCAGCAGTTTAGGTTTCGGGGGCTACGAGCAGTACTTC.

The chain has TRBV7-6 and TRBJ2-3; D is ambiguous. The CDR3 consists of 12 residues. V lost 2 bases and J lost 4, with 4 bases in between. Germline-derived CDR1 and CDR2 are SGHVS and FNYEAQ. CDR3 DNA: TGTGCCAGCAGCTTAAGAGCAGATACGCAGTATTTT. This sequence encodes CASSLRADTQYF. Full variable domain (outside the CDR3, taken from reference TRBV7-6 and TRBJ2-3): GAGVSQSPRYKVTKRGQDVALRCDPISGHVSLYWYRQALGQGPEFLTYFNYEAQQDKSGLPNDRFSAERPEGSISTLTIQRTEQRDSAMYRCASSLRADTQYFGPGTRLTVL.

The CDR3 reads CASSIYDGSATQYF. The CDR3 DNA follows: TGTGCCAGTAGTATATATGACGGGAGCGCTACGCAGTATTTT. J is TRBJ2-3 and V is TRBV19, with a possible D match to TRBD2 (6 bases). Trimming took 2 bases from V and 8 from J, leaving 14 bases between them. The CDR3 spans 14 residues. CDR1 is LNHDA, CDR2 SQIVND, per germline (reference sequence).

The J gene is TRBJ2-7, the V gene TRBV19, with D possibly TRBD2 on 6 matching bases. V was pared by 7 bases and J by 0 bases, with 16 bases between. From germline, CDR1 is LNHDA and CDR2 SQIVND (reference sequence). This CDR3 has 15 amino acids. The CDR3 here is CASTLRWGDSYEQYF. The CDR3 DNA sequence: TGTGCCAGTACCCTTAGGTGGGGGGACTCCTACGAGCAGTACTTC.

The sample holds a few counts of this clone. This chain links TRBV2 with TRBJ1-3, with 7 bases that match TRBD1. V trimming: 4 bases; J trimming: 0 bases; junction bases outside the gene matches: 0. The CDR3 is made up of 14 amino acids. CDR1 and CDR2 from the germline V gene are SNHLY and FYNNEI. CDR3 in DNA: TGTGCCAGCAGTGGGACAGGCTCTGGAAACACCATATATTTT. Translation gives CASSGTGSGNTIYF.

The chain employs TRBV29-1 and TRBJ2-7; 12 nucleotides match TRBD2. CDR1 and CDR2 from the germline V gene are SQVTM and ANQGSEA. The junction had 6 bases not matched to a gene; V was cut back by 3 bases and J by 0 bases. The CDR3 totals 16 residues. The CDR3 spells CSVDPGLAGSSYEQYF. In DNA, the CDR3 is TGCAGCGTTGATCCCGGACTAGCGGGATCCTCCTACGAGCAGTACTTC.

This sequence joins TRBV4-1 and TRBJ2-5, with 9 bases aligning to TRBD2. The CDR3 has 13 residues. The germline V gene encodes CDR1 MGHRA and CDR2 YSYEKL. V trimming: 4 bases; J trimming: 5 bases; junction bases outside the gene matches: 2. The CDR3 protein is CASSLTSGETQYF. Here the CDR3 DNA reads TGCGCCAGCAGCCTTACTAGCGGGGAGACCCAGTACTTC.

The V call is TRBV30, the J call TRBJ1-6; D might be TRBD1 (5 bases). CDR3 length equals 14 residues. CDR1 is GTSNPN, CDR2 SVGIG, per germline (reference sequence). V shed 7 bases and J shed 5 bases, with 15 bases lying between them. CDR3 coding DNA: TGTGCCTTAGAGACAGAGAATAATAATTCACCCCTCCACTTT. Amino acid sequence: CALETENNNSPLHF. The full variable domain, completed using reference TRBV30 and TRBJ1-6, is SQTIHQWPATLVQPVGSPLSLECTVEGTSNPNLYWYRQAAGRGLQLLFYSVGIGQISSEVPQNLSASRPQDRQFILSSKKLLLSDSGFYLCALETENNNSPLHFGNGTRLTVT.

This clone was counted a single time. V usage is TRBV4-3 and J usage is TRBJ1-3; D gene uncertain. Germline V gives CDR1 LGHNA, CDR2 YSLEER. Trimming left V 2 bases short and J 4 bases short, with 6 bases between. The CDR3 contains 13 residues. The CDR3 loop reads CASSQTEGNTIYF. The CDR3 region has the DNA TGCGCCAGCAGCCAAACAGAAGGAAACACCATATATTTT.

V and J are TRBV2 and TRBJ2-5; TRBD2 is a possible D gene (6 bases). The CDR3 runs to 15 residues. CDR1 and CDR2 from the germline V gene are SNHLY and FYNNEI. Trimming shortened V by 10 bases and J by 3 bases, and 21 bases separated the two germline ends. CDR3 protein: CAKSNPSESKETQYF. CDR3 coding DNA: TGTGCCAAAAGCAATCCTAGCGAGTCGAAAGAGACCCAGTACTTC.

This clone was counted a single time. In DNA, the CDR3 is TGTGCCAGCAGCCCCAGGACAATGGAAAGGGGAAACATTCAGTACTTC. This sequence encodes CASSPRTMERGNIQYF. V gene TRBV6-6 combines with J gene TRBJ2-4, with a tentative D call TRBD1 (5 bases). CDR1 MNHNY and CDR2 SVGAGI come from the germline V gene (reference sequence). Trimming shortened V by 6 bases and J by 6 bases, and 21 bases separated the two germline ends. This CDR3 has 16 residues.

In its sample, this clone is medium-sized. The chain couples TRBV19 to TRBJ2-7; D gene uncertain. Germline V gene sequence: CDR1 LNHDA, CDR2 SQIVND (reference sequence). This CDR3 is built from 13 residues. V lost 0 bases, J lost 2 bases, and 5 bases lay in between. DNA for the CDR3: TGTGCCAGTAGTATAGACATCCCCTACGAGCAGTACTTC. The encoded protein is CASSIDIPYEQYF.

The J gene is TRBJ1-2, the V gene TRBV27; 7 bases align to TRBD1. Germline V gene data show CDR1 as MNHEY and CDR2 as SMNVEV (reference sequence). The CDR3 loop spans 14 amino acids. V was clipped by 5 bases and J by 2 bases; unmatched bases: 5. The DNA for the CDR3 is TGTGCCAGCAGTCTGTTGGGACAGAACTATGGCTACACCTTC. It translates to CASSLLGQNYGYTF.